These 30 T cell receptor beta chains originate from one sample sequenced in a study of T-cell memory formation after mild COVID-19. Each CDR3 protein gets one entry after TCRdb re-called the 5' RACE reads with MiXCR. There are about 130,000 distinct CDR3 sequences in the sample; around 25% occur only once, and roughly a quarter lies in the top ten. Sequencing input: PBMCs or a T cell subset sorted from them (not recorded which). The receptors were gathered from an adult woman who had mild COVID-19 (a few samples of this study predate the infection). Cell type and time point are not known.

V gene TRBV6-1 combines with J gene TRBJ2-7, with D tentatively TRBD1 (8 bases). Germline CDR1 reads MNHNS; CDR2 reads SASEGT. The germline V and J ends were trimmed by 5 bases and 0 bases, with 17 bases remaining between them. This CDR3 has 16 residues. The CDR3 DNA follows: TGTGCCAGCAGTACCTGGGAGGGGACAGGCTCCTACGAGCAGTACTTC. Translating it yields CASSTWEGTGSYEQYF.

This clonotype was counted only a few times. The chain carries TRBV29-1 and TRBJ2-1; maybe TRBD1 (7 bases). The germline CDR1 and CDR2 sequences are SQVTM and ANQGSEA. Trimming pared 3 bases from V and 7 bases from J, leaving 10 bases between. The CDR3 loop spans 12 amino acids. CDR3 sequence reads: CSVDSGGNEQFF. DNA for the CDR3: TGCAGCGTTGATTCAGGGGGGAATGAGCAGTTCTTC.

This chain connects TRBV6-2 or TRBV6-3 to TRBJ2-5, with 10 bases lining up with TRBD1. CDR1 is MNHEY and CDR2 is SVGEGT in the germline V gene. This CDR3 has 15 amino acids. The trim removed 2 bases at V and 5 bases at J, leaving 5 bases unmatched. The CDR3 reads CASSYDRGRSETQYF. The CDR3 region has the DNA TGTGCCAGCAGTTACGACAGGGGGCGATCGGAGACCCAGTACTTC.

This rearrangement joins TRBV7-6 to TRBJ1-5; D is ambiguous. Germline V gives CDR1 SGHVS, CDR2 FNYEAQ. CDR3 length equals 17 residues. Trimming cost V 2 bases and J 4 bases, with 18 bases left between them. This chain's CDR3 is CASSLSPALVRNQPQHF. The CDR3 DNA follows: TGTGCCAGCAGCTTATCCCCCGCCCTGGTAAGGAATCAGCCCCAGCATTTT.

This clonotype has more than one count but fewer than ten. The chain couples TRBV7-9 to TRBJ2-5; no reliable D call. The length of the CDR3 is 13 residues. The ends were cut back, 8 bases at V and 2 bases at J, with 12 bases in the middle. Germline CDR1 and CDR2: SEHNR and FQNEAQ (reference sequence). The CDR3 DNA sequence: TGTGCCAGCGGAGCAGAAGTACAAGAGACCCAGTACTTC. Translating it yields CASGAEVQETQYF.

The chain uses TRBV15 and TRBJ2-7; D uncertain. From germline, CDR1 is LNHNV and CDR2 YYDKDF (reference sequence). V dropped 5 bases and J dropped 0 bases, with 8 bases sitting between them. The CDR3 runs to 13 residues. CDR3 in DNA: TGTGCCACCAGCCGGACCGGCTCCTACGAGCAGTACTTC. Encoded protein: CATSRTGSYEQYF. The variable domain in full, completed from reference TRBV15 and TRBJ2-7, reads DAMVIQNPRYQVTQFGKPVTLSCSQTLNHNVMYWYQQKSSQAPKLLFHYYDKDFNNEADTPDNFQSRRPNTSFCFLDIRSPGLGDTAMYLCATSRTGSYEQYFGPGTRLTVT.

In its sample, this clonotype was seen a few times. The chain joins TRBV2 to TRBJ1-3, with D possibly TRBD1 on 6 matching bases. This CDR3 has 17 amino acids. Between the trimmed V and J ends, which lost 4 bases and 0 bases, there was a span of 16 bases. Germline CDR1 and CDR2: SNHLY and FYNNEI. The DNA of the CDR3 is TGTGCCAGCAGTGTATCGTGGGACAACGACTCTGGAAACACCATATATTTT. It translates to CASSVSWDNDSGNTIYF.

J is TRBJ2-2 and V is TRBV7-2; D call uncertain. Trimming cost V 0 bases and J 4 bases, with 3 bases left between them. The CDR3 extends over 13 amino acids. In germline, CDR1 is SGHTA, CDR2 FQGNSA. CDR3 sequence reads: CASSLARTGELFF. The CDR3 DNA is TGTGCCAGCAGCTTAGCGCGCACCGGGGAGCTGTTTTTT.

The rearrangement joins TRBV27 to TRBJ2-1; tentative D call: TRBD2 (7 bases). Trimming pared 6 bases from V and 13 bases from J, leaving 13 bases between. The CDR3 loop spans 11 amino acids. CDR1 and CDR2 (germline): MNHEY, SMNVEV (reference sequence). CDR3: CASSPGGHQFF. CDR3 sequence (DNA): TGTGCCAGCAGCCCCGGGGGGCATCAGTTCTTC.

Only a few counts were recorded for this clonotype. The gene calls are TRBV5-6 and TRBJ2-3; 7 nucleotides align to TRBD2. This CDR3 is built from 16 residues. CDR1 and CDR2 (germline): SGHDT, YYEEEE. V trimming: 3 bases; J trimming: 4 bases; junction bases outside the gene matches: 11. The CDR3 coding sequence is TGTGCCAGCAGCTCCACCGGACTAGTTGGATCAGATACGCAGTATTTT. Translation: CASSSTGLVGSDTQYF.

This clonotype has at least ten counts. This chain uses TRBV6-4 with TRBJ2-2; a possible D gene is TRBD2 (6 bases). V lost 4 bases and J lost 7, with 13 bases in between. The CDR3 is made up of 14 amino acids. The germline CDR1 and CDR2 sequences are MRHNA and SNTAGT. The CDR3 DNA is TGTGCCAGCAGTGGGACGGGAGCAGTCGGGGAGCTGTTTTTT. Its protein product is CASSGTGAVGELFF.

This chain uses TRBV5-1 with TRBJ1-4, with 7 bases lining up with TRBD1. J lost 0 bases, V lost 4 bases, and 6 bases had no gene match. CDR1 is SGHRS and CDR2 is YFSETQ in the germline V gene. This CDR3 is built from 16 residues. In DNA form, the CDR3 reads TGCGCCAGCAGCACGACAGGGTTTTCAACTAATGAAAAACTGTTTTTT. Its protein product is CASSTTGFSTNEKLFF.

V usage is TRBV12-3 or TRBV12-4 and J usage is TRBJ2-3; no reliable D call. CDR3 length: 14 residues. The V gene lost 8 bases and the J gene lost 3 bases, with 15 bases spanning the gap. The CDR3 is CASGPQARTDTQYF. The CDR3 nucleotides are TGTGCCAGCGGCCCCCAAGCAAGAACAGATACGCAGTATTTT.

Only a few counts were recorded for this clonotype. V gene TRBV19 combines with J gene TRBJ2-3, with D hard to call. The CDR3 has 14 amino acids. Trimming stripped 1 base from V and 4 bases from J, with 9 bases between. Germline V gene lookup returns CDR1 LNHDA and CDR2 SQIVND (reference sequence). CDR3 bases: TGTGCCAGTAGTATAGTCCTGAATCCAGATACGCAGTATTTT. It specifies CASSIVLNPDTQYF.

The genes are TRBV7-2 and TRBJ2-7; 7 bases align to TRBD1. Germline V gene data show CDR1 as SGHTA and CDR2 as FQGNSA. CDR3 length: 16 amino acids. The junction had 10 bases not matched to a gene; V was cut back by 1 base and J by 4 bases. The CDR3: CASSLDPRGGVYEQYF. CDR3 coding DNA: TGTGCCAGCAGCTTAGACCCTCGAGGGGGCGTGTACGAGCAGTACTTC.

The V call is TRBV25-1, the J call TRBJ1-2; 8 nucleotides line up with TRBD1. V was pared by 4 bases and J by 2 bases, with 0 bases of the junction left unmatched. The CDR3 totals 13 residues. The germline V gene has CDR1 MGHDK and CDR2 SYGVNS. CDR3 nucleotide sequence: TGTGCCAGCAGTGGACAGGGGAACTATGGCTACACCTTC. It yields the protein CASSGQGNYGYTF.

The J gene is TRBJ2-1, the V gene TRBV10-3; 8 bases agree with TRBD2. Trimming at V came to 8 bases and at J to 7 bases, leaving 4 bases not matched to a gene. CDR3 size: 12 residues. CDR1 is ENHRY, CDR2 SYGVKD, per germline. In DNA, the CDR3 is TGTGCCATCGGGCGGGAGGCTAATGAGCAGTTCTTC. It translates to CAIGREANEQFF.

This chain connects TRBV27 to TRBJ1-5; unclear D gene. Germline CDR1 is MNHEY and CDR2 is SMNVEV (reference sequence). This CDR3 spans 13 amino acids. Trimming took 2 bases from V and 6 from J, leaving 8 bases between them. The CDR3 DNA sequence: TGTGCCAGCAGTTTACACTGGGGTCAGCCCCAGCATTTT. Translation: CASSLHWGQPQHF.

The V call is TRBV19, the J call TRBJ1-1; possible D gene TRBD1, 5 bases. Trimming cost V 8 bases and J 3 bases, with 19 bases left between them. CDR3 length equals 15 residues. Germline loops: CDR1 LNHDA, CDR2 SQIVND (reference sequence). DNA for the CDR3: TGTGCCAGTCCTTCCACCGCGGGGGAGCACACTGAAGCTTTCTTT. This sequence encodes CASPSTAGEHTEAFF.

This chain uses TRBV25-1 with TRBJ2-1; D could derive from TRBD1 or TRBD2 (5 bases each). The CDR3 length is 16 residues. The V gene's germline CDR1 is MGHDK and CDR2 SYGVNS. V shed 6 bases and J shed 0 bases, with 15 bases lying between them. The CDR3 region is CASRSGTPSSYNEQFF. CDR3 DNA: TGTGCCAGCAGGTCCGGGACGCCTAGCTCCTACAATGAGCAGTTCTTC.

The chain employs TRBV14 and TRBJ2-6, with no clear D. Germline loops: CDR1 SGHDN, CDR2 FVKESK. The CDR3 totals 15 residues. Trimming stripped 2 bases from V and 2 bases from J, with 7 bases between. CDR3 protein: CASSQFQTGANVLTF. The CDR3 DNA reads as TGTGCCAGCAGCCAATTCCAGACTGGGGCCAACGTCCTGACTTTC.

The gene calls are TRBV20-1 and TRBJ2-2; 9 positions agree with TRBD2. CDR3 length equals 15 residues. CDR1 and CDR2 from the germline V gene are DFQATT and SNEGSKA (reference sequence). V shed 3 bases and J 4 bases; nucleotides not matched to a gene: 6. The CDR3 DNA reads as TGCAGTGCTAGGGGTACTAGCGGGTTCACCGGGGAGCTGTTTTTT. Amino acids: CSARGTSGFTGELFF.

The CDR3 DNA reads as TGTGCCAGCAGCTTATTGGTAGAGACCCAGTACTTC. This gives the protein CASSLLVETQYF. This chain connects TRBV7-7 to TRBJ2-5; D remains unclear. There are 12 residues in the CDR3. Germline CDR1 SSHAT, CDR2 FNYEAQ (reference sequence). The V and J ends lost 2 bases and 4 bases respectively, with 5 bases between them.

The gene calls are TRBV3-1 and TRBJ1-3; D gene ambiguous. The CDR3 consists of 16 residues. The V gene's germline CDR1 is LGHDT and CDR2 YNNKEL (reference sequence). The V gene lost 0 bases and the J gene lost 0 bases, with 9 bases spanning the gap. The CDR3 region has the DNA TGTGCCAGCAGCCAAGAGCCGTCCGACTCTGGAAACACCATATATTTT. Residues: CASSQEPSDSGNTIYF.

This clonotype has a handful of counts. The V call is TRBV20-1, the J call TRBJ2-1; D is possibly TRBD1 or TRBD2 (5 bases each). Trimming stripped 3 bases from V and 0 bases from J, with 24 bases between. Germline V gene lookup returns CDR1 DFQATT and CDR2 SNEGSKA (reference sequence). The CDR3 loop spans 19 amino acids. The DNA of the CDR3 is TGCAGTGCTAGGCCACCCGGGACCGGAACCTACATCTCCTACAATGAGCAGTTCTTC. Its translation: CSARPPGTGTYISYNEQFF.

This chain links TRBV27 with TRBJ2-1, with a tentative D call TRBD1 (6 bases). Trimming took off 5 bases at V and 6 bases at J, with 14 bases between the two ends. Germline V lookup: CDR1 MNHEY, CDR2 SMNVEV (reference sequence). CDR3 length: 14 residues. CDR3: CASSPTGLLNEQFF. CDR3 in DNA: TGTGCCAGCAGTCCGACAGGACTCCTCAATGAGCAGTTCTTC.

In this sample, this clonotype turned up a few times. V usage is TRBV12-3 or TRBV12-4 and J usage is TRBJ2-1; 7 nucleotides agree with TRBD1. J lost 6 bases, V lost 8 bases, and 7 bases had no gene match. This CDR3 has 13 amino acids. The CDR3: CASGDRVINEQFF. In nucleotides, the CDR3 is TGTGCCAGCGGCGACAGGGTCATCAATGAGCAGTTCTTC.

The V and J genes are TRBV4-1 and TRBJ2-6, with D possibly TRBD1 on 5 matching bases. The germline V and J ends were trimmed by 1 base and 0 bases, with 19 bases remaining between them. In germline, CDR1 is MGHRA, CDR2 YSYEKL. The CDR3 totals 20 residues. The CDR3 here is CASSQAPLWGRSSGANVLTF. Written as DNA, the CDR3 is TGCGCCAGCAGCCAAGCCCCACTTTGGGGCAGATCCTCTGGGGCCAACGTCCTGACTTTC.

V and J are TRBV12-3 or TRBV12-4 and TRBJ2-3, with no clear D. The CDR3 extends over 15 amino acids. Trimming pared 1 base from V and 5 bases from J, leaving 13 bases between. DNA for the CDR3: TGTGCCAGCAGTTTAGGGTCATGGTTAGAAGATACGCAGTATTTT. The encoded protein is CASSLGSWLEDTQYF.

The chain carries TRBV11-2 and TRBJ2-3; TRBD2 might be the D (6 bases). Between the trimmed V and J ends, which lost 0 bases and 2 bases, there was a span of 9 bases. The CDR3 is 15 residues long. The V gene's germline CDR1 is SGHAT and CDR2 FQNNGV. Here the CDR3 reads CASSLEGDFTDTQYF. The CDR3 DNA follows: TGTGCCAGCAGCTTAGAGGGGGACTTCACAGATACGCAGTATTTT. Full variable domain (rest looked up from reference TRBV11-2 and TRBJ2-3): EAGVAQSPRYKIIEKRQSVAFWCNPISGHATLYWYQQILGQGPKLLIQFQNNGVVDDSQLPKDRFSAERLKGVDSTLKIQPAKLEDSAVYLCASSLEGDFTDTQYFGPGTRLTVL.